Shown below are 9 T cell receptor beta chains from a single sample sequenced in a study of shared clonotypes between healthy human individuals. The assay was immunoSEQ multiplex PCR, and TCRdb's table has in-frame clones only and misses some. Of approximately 470,000 clones listed, 60% to 80% are singletons. Specimen: PBMCs. The origin of the receptors is a woman in her forties in good health. Some clones in this sample may be carry-over from other donors' samples.

The chain couples TRBV5-1 to TRBJ1-3; D not certain. The germline gives CDR1 SGHRS, CDR2 YFSETQ. Trimming cost V 2 bases and J 1 base, with 13 bases left between them. The CDR3 runs 16 residues. The DNA for the CDR3 is TGCGCCAGCAGCTTCACCGGACCCGGATCTGGAAACACCATATATTTT. Translated, it gives CASSFTGPGSGNTIYF. The full variable domain, completed using reference TRBV5-1 and TRBJ1-3, is KAGVTQTPRYLIKTRGQQVTLSCSPISGHRSVSWYQQTPGQGLQFLFEYFSETQRNKGNFPGRFSGRQFSNSRSEMNVSTLELGDSALYLCASSFTGPGSGNTIYFGEGSWLTVV.

The gene calls are TRBV5-1 and TRBJ1-2; D is unresolved. The CDR3 is made up of 15 amino acids. Trimming removed 4 bases at V and 4 bases at J, with 17 bases between. Germline V lookup: CDR1 SGHRS, CDR2 YFSETQ. CDR3 bases: TGCGCCAGCAGCCCTAACGGACTGGCCGGCTATGGCTACACCTTC. The encoded protein is CASSPNGLAGYGYTF.

The chain combines TRBV19 with TRBJ1-1, with D possibly TRBD1 on 5 matching bases. The CDR3 is 14 amino acids. CDR1 LNHDA and CDR2 SQIVND come from the germline V gene (reference sequence). The V end was cut by 3 bases, the J end by 1 base, with 9 bases between. The CDR3 here is CASSITTANTEAFF. The DNA for the CDR3 is TGTGCCAGTAGTATCACGACAGCGAACACTGAAGCTTTCTTT.

The chain couples TRBV5-1 to TRBJ1-1; D might be TRBD1 (6 bases). V lost 1 base and J lost 1, with 8 bases in between. Germline assignment: CDR1 SGHRS and CDR2 YFSETQ. The CDR3 is 14 amino acids. The CDR3 nucleotides are TGCGCCAGCAGCTTGTTGGGGGCGAACACTGAAGCTTTCTTT. Amino acids: CASSLLGANTEAFF.

This clone was seen just once. The chain links TRBV21-1 to TRBJ1-1; TRBD1, as called in the table, went unchecked against the DNA. TRBV21-1 is a listed pseudogene. The CDR3 totals 15 residues. CDR3 sequence (DNA): TGTGCCAGCTCCCACGCGCAGGGTTACTTCACTGAAGCTTTCTTT. It specifies CASSHAQGYFTEAFF.

The V and J genes are TRBV18 and TRBJ2-3; 13 bases are a match to TRBD2. This CDR3 contains 17 residues. Germline V gives CDR1 KGHSH, CDR2 LQKENI. Trimming at V came to 4 bases and at J to 1 base, leaving 5 bases not matched to a gene. CDR3 in DNA: TGTGCCAGCTCACTACTAGCGGGAGGGCCTCGCACAGATACGCAGTATTTT. Amino acids: CASSLLAGGPRTDTQYF.

This chain uses TRBV2 with TRBJ2-1; D ambiguous. The CDR3 has 16 residues. Trimming removed 6 bases at V and 0 bases at J, with 15 bases between. In germline, CDR1 is SNHLY, CDR2 FYNNEI. The CDR3 spells CASSPSSGSSYNEQFF. The CDR3 DNA follows: TGTGCCAGCAGCCCCTCCTCAGGTAGCTCCTACAATGAGCAGTTCTTC.

V gene TRBV5-1 combines with J gene TRBJ2-3; no clear D gene. The germline CDR1 and CDR2 sequences are SGHRS and YFSETQ. This CDR3 contains 13 residues. The V and J ends lost 1 base and 6 bases respectively, with 9 bases between them. The CDR3 loop reads CASSLSGLDTQYF. CDR3 DNA sequence: TGCGCCAGCAGCTTGTCCGGGCTGGATACGCAGTATTTT.

This chain connects TRBV7-7 to TRBJ2-3; 7 positions agree with TRBD2. Germline V gene data show CDR1 as SSHAT and CDR2 as FNYEAQ (reference sequence). This CDR3 region has 15 residues. V was clipped by 6 bases and J by 0 bases; unmatched bases: 6. In DNA, the CDR3 is TGTGCCAGCAGTAAACGGCGGGGGAGCACAGATACGCAGTATTTT. Translated, it gives CASSKRRGSTDTQYF.